The TCR beta chain described here comes from a study of beta chain features in type 1 diabetes (dated by TCRdb to 2016 to 2019). As for the study more broadly: Mean age, gender distribution, total cell number and subset yield did not differ between patients and healthy donors. A total of about 100,000,000 sorted cells were examined across all samples, and RNA yield correlated strongly with the number of cells per subset. The study compared the TCRB repertoires of sorted circulating CD4+ T cell subsets in recently diagnosed type 1 diabetes patients with those in matched healthy donors. Naive and central memory subsets were obtained from all 30 or so donors, but regulatory and stem cell-like memory subsets were isolated from only 8 patients and about 8 healthy donors. Broader findings and caveats from the paper: Shorter templates might have been favored by PCR, but patient and control samples were amplified and corrected together, so both groups would have been affected equally by any skew. Because cDNA was sequenced instead of genomic DNA, highly expressing activated cells could be over-represented, though the groups showed no difference in activation or CD3 levels. At VDJ recombination sites, patients with type 1 diabetes made fewer insertions and deleted more nucleotides, a pattern implying thymic rearrangement abnormalities. Type 1 diabetes patients showed a moderate but significant shortening of TCRB CDR3 length in all four CD4+ subsets. Because the HLA sub-analyses included only small numbers of individuals, any influence of HLA type on TCRB rearrangement was left unresolved. Naive, central memory and regulatory TCRB repertoires appeared to be more similar among patients than among healthy donors.

From each donor, a single peripheral blood sample of around 120 mL on average was drawn into heparinised tubes. Naive, central memory, regulatory and stem cell-like memory CD4+ T cells were sorted on a BD FACSAria II using a panel including CD45RO, CCR7, CD25, CD127, CD95 and CD27. Every sorted population had a purity above 95%. PBMCs were separated immediately by Lymphoprep density gradient centrifugation and were stained directly, without being cultured. So that batch effects would be minimized, each experiment stained and sorted samples in pairs, pairing one healthy donor with one patient. All of the isolated RNA was reverse transcribed with the High Capacity cDNA Reverse Transcription Kit, so expressed TCRB transcripts were sequenced. Naive, central memory and regulatory T cell samples underwent deep immunoSEQ sequencing, averaging about 3.57 million total reads per sample. Sorted cells were lysed in RLT buffer, and RNA was extracted using DNase-treated RNeasy Micro or Mini kits according to cell number. To prevent cross-contamination, every cell subset was processed on its own, while patient and healthy donor samples were processed together. The immunoSEQ multiplex PCR was used to amplify TCRB sequences from cDNA, generating 87-bp fragments that spanned the CDR3 region. Sequencing of the amplicons was done on the Illumina HiSeq platform. The paper's processing steps were these. PCR bias was computationally corrected using synthetic template baselines, reads within Hamming distance 2 were collapsed, and singletons that could not be merged were discarded. Reads were aligned against IMGT to assign V, D and J genes, CDR3 length and insertions or deletions at six rearrangement sites. Within each subset, clonotype counts were normalized to sorted cell number, after which true diversity and Gini coefficients were computed with the tcR R package. Repertoire sharing was quantified using the overlap coefficient calculated on TCRB nucleotide sequences. Out-of-frame TCRB sequences from naive cells were analyzed as a proxy for the pre-selection repertoire. TCRdb holds this immuneACCESS table with in-frame rearrangements only. Some clones are missing; in checked studies, unresolved V genes explain under half, and the rest has no known cause. V, J and clone size derive from that table, while D and trimming were established from the DNA sequence. The sample data list 850,000 to 900,000 clones, and roughly 15% of these were observed just once. The ten largest clones capture 0.023% of the sample.

As concerns this clone: Its antigen target is currently unknown. The sample holds no much larger clone one base away, and base qualities are not on file.

CDR3 length: 14 amino acids, cysteine to phenylalanine. Solely the CDR3 DNA is kept, with 42 bases framed from the first base. CDR1 KGHSH and CDR2 LQKENI are derived from the germline V gene. V and J are trimmed by 3 bases and 3 bases, and the gene matches miss 4 bases of the junction. The TCR sequence derives from a woman under 30 in good health. Sequencing was done on a sample of naive CD4+ T cells from blood. The cell subset or site label for this specimen denotes: true naive CD4+ T cells. Rearrangement joined TRBV18 to TRBJ2-5; TRBD1 agrees with 7 junctional bases. The sequence in DNA is TGTGCCAGCTCACCCTTCGACAGGGAAGAGACCCAGTACTTC. It is translated as CASSPFDREETQYF.